The next 19 T cell receptor beta chains were all read from a single sample in a study of cytomegalovirus exposure and HLA in healthy donors. PCR amplification relied on 60 Vbeta primers (plus 13 Jbeta primers). The protocol was immunoSEQ multiplex PCR, while the TCRdb copy is restricted to in-frame clones and leaves out a portion. The data contain fewer than 100,000 clones, roughly 80% of them singletons. The sample comprised PBMCs. The source of these receptors is a man in his forties in good health and CMV-seronegative.

The chain couples TRBV21-1 to TRBJ2-3; TRBD1, as called in the table, went unchecked against the DNA. TRBV21-1 is described as a pseudogene. The CDR3 runs 19 residues. The CDR3 region has the DNA TGTGCCAGCACCTCGAACGGTGTAAGACAGGGGGTTTTGGGAGATACGCAGTATTTT. Its protein is CASTSNGVRQGVLGDTQYF.

The CDR3 here is CASSSGQSPFQPQHF. The CDR3 DNA follows: TGTGCCAGCAGTTCGGGACAGAGTCCCTTTCAGCCCCAGCATTTT. The chain links TRBV27 to TRBJ1-5; 7 bases fit TRBD1. Trimming at V came to 4 bases and at J to 6 bases, leaving 9 bases not matched to a gene. In germline, CDR1 is MNHEY, CDR2 SMNVEV (reference sequence). The CDR3 is 15 residues long.

The rearrangement uses TRBV2 and TRBJ2-3, with a possible D match to TRBD1 (6 bases). Germline V gene sequence: CDR1 SNHLY, CDR2 FYNNEI. There are 14 residues in the CDR3. V was clipped by 6 bases and J by 2 bases, with 12 bases between them. The CDR3: CASRWTVYTDTQYF. CDR3 DNA sequence: TGTGCCAGCAGATGGACAGTCTACACAGATACGCAGTATTTT.

V is TRBV10-3 and J is TRBJ2-1; 9 bases match TRBD2. The CDR3 length is 16 residues. Germline CDR1 ENHRY, CDR2 SYGVKD. The trim removed 0 bases at V and 4 bases at J, leaving 4 bases unmatched. CDR3 DNA: TGTGCCATCAGTGAGTCTATGGCGGGAGGGTACAATGAGCAGTTCTTC. Protein: CAISESMAGGYNEQFF.

The chain carries TRBV5-1 and TRBJ2-3; 15 bases align to TRBD2. J lost 3 bases, V lost 3 bases, and 5 bases had no gene match. The CDR3 runs to 17 residues. Germline V gives CDR1 SGHRS, CDR2 YFSETQ. In nucleotides, the CDR3 is TGCGCCAGCAGCTCGATGGGACTAGCGGGAGGAACAGATACGCAGTATTTT. This codes for CASSSMGLAGGTDTQYF.

This clone has just a few counts. The chain carries TRBV6-1 and TRBJ1-4; tentative D call: TRBD1 (6 bases). The V gene's germline CDR1 is MNHNS and CDR2 SASEGT. V was shortened by 3 bases and J by 5 bases, with 10 bases between the two germline ends. The CDR3 contains 14 residues. The CDR3 here is CASSEGGANEKLFF. The CDR3 DNA reads TGTGCCAGCAGTGAGGGGGGGGCGAATGAAAAACTGTTTTTT.

The chain uses TRBV28 and TRBJ2-1; TRBD2 matches 10 bases. V dropped 5 bases and J dropped 8; count of bases not matched to a gene: 18. This CDR3 contains 18 residues. Germline V lookup: CDR1 MDHEN, CDR2 SYDVKM. DNA of the CDR3: TGTGCCAGCAGTGAAATCTCCCTAGCGGGGGAGACTCTTTATGAGCAGTTCTTC. Translation: CASSEISLAGETLYEQFF. Combining the CDR3 with reference TRBV28 and TRBJ2-1 gives the whole variable domain DVKVTQSSRYLVKRTGEKVFLECVQDMDHENMFWYRQDPGLGLRLIYFSYDVKMKEKGDIPEGYSVSREKKERFSLILESASTNQTSMYLCASSEISLAGETLYEQFFGPGTRLTVL.

This clone was counted only a few times. The rearrangement joins TRBV4-2 to TRBJ1-3; D may be TRBD1 (6 bases). V gave up 0 bases and J gave up 2 bases, with 8 bases separating them. Germline V gives CDR1 LGHNA, CDR2 YNFKEQ. The CDR3 extends over 15 amino acids. The CDR3 nucleotides are TGTGCCAGCAGCCAAGAACAGGGTACTGGAAACACCATATATTTT. It yields the protein CASSQEQGTGNTIYF.

This clone appeared once. The chain has TRBV19 and TRBJ1-1; 7 bases align to TRBD1. From germline, CDR1 is LNHDA and CDR2 SQIVND (reference sequence). This CDR3 has 15 residues. With 4 bases clipped from V and 1 base from J, the junction kept 6 bases outside the gene matches. In DNA, the CDR3 is TGTGCCAGTAGTAAGATGGGACAGTCGAACACTGAAGCTTTCTTT. It translates to CASSKMGQSNTEAFF.

This chain connects TRBV5-6 to TRBJ1-2; unclear D gene. This CDR3 contains 13 residues. The V and J ends lost 0 bases and 5 bases respectively, with 8 bases between them. CDR1 is SGHDT and CDR2 is YYEEEE in the germline V gene. The CDR3 sequence: CASSLAETYGYTF. The CDR3 DNA reads TGTGCCAGCAGCTTGGCGGAGACTTATGGCTACACCTTC.

V is TRBV2 and J is TRBJ2-2, with D perhaps matching TRBD1 (6 bases). CDR1 is SNHLY and CDR2 is FYNNEI in the germline V gene. The CDR3 covers 15 residues. Trimming cost V 6 bases and J 2 bases, with 13 bases left between them. The chain's CDR3 is CASSADRVNTGELFF. Here the CDR3 DNA reads TGTGCCAGCAGCGCGGACAGAGTAAACACCGGGGAGCTGTTTTTT.

The rearrangement uses TRBV18 and TRBJ1-1; 9 bases fit TRBD1. The V segment lost 1 base and the J segment 4 bases; nucleotides outside the gene matches: 7. Germline CDR1 KGHSH, CDR2 LQKENI. This CDR3 spans 16 amino acids. The CDR3 is CASSPLGQGLVTEAFF. The CDR3 coding sequence is TGTGCCAGCTCACCACTGGGACAGGGACTGGTCACTGAAGCTTTCTTT.

The gene calls are TRBV7-2 and TRBJ1-1; no reliable D call. The CDR3 sequence is 14 residues long. Germline V gives CDR1 SGHTA, CDR2 FQGNSA. The V end was cut by 3 bases, the J end by 0 bases, with 8 bases between. The CDR3 sequence is CASSFGVVNTEAFF. The CDR3 region has the DNA TGTGCCAGCAGCTTCGGGGTCGTGAACACTGAAGCTTTCTTT.

The genes are TRBV7-2 and TRBJ2-3; D is possibly TRBD2 (5 bases). Trimming removed 5 bases from V and 8 bases from J, with 17 bases in between. The CDR3 covers 14 residues. Per the germline V gene, CDR1 is SGHTA and CDR2 is FQGNSA. CDR3 bases: TGTGCCAGCAGCCCGTTTACTAGTTTCGGTACGCAGTATTTT. Amino acid sequence: CASSPFTSFGTQYF.

V usage is TRBV28 and J usage is TRBJ2-3, with 7 positions matching TRBD2. Germline V gives CDR1 MDHEN, CDR2 SYDVKM. CDR3 size: 19 residues. V dropped 1 base and J dropped 2; count of bases not matched to a gene: 15. The CDR3: CASSLLPGPTSPFTDTQYF. The CDR3 region has the DNA TGTGCCAGCAGTTTATTACCAGGACCGACTAGCCCCTTCACAGATACGCAGTATTTT. Based on the CDR3 plus reference TRBV28 and TRBJ2-3, the full variable domain is DVKVTQSSRYLVKRTGEKVFLECVQDMDHENMFWYRQDPGLGLRLIYFSYDVKMKEKGDIPEGYSVSREKKERFSLILESASTNQTSMYLCASSLLPGPTSPFTDTQYFGPGTRLTVL.

The chain carries TRBV30 and TRBJ2-7; D perhaps matches TRBD2 (5 bases). Deletions cut 4 bases from V and 4 bases from J, with 20 bases between. CDR1 and CDR2 from the germline V gene are GTSNPN and SVGIG (reference sequence). The CDR3 is 15 amino acids. CDR3 region: CAWTPFQAGRYEQYF. The CDR3 DNA is TGTGCCTGGACCCCGTTCCAGGCGGGTAGGTACGAGCAGTACTTC.

The chain has TRBV30 and TRBJ2-7, with TRBD2 identical over 7 bases. Germline lookup yields CDR1 GTSNPN and CDR2 SVGIG (reference sequence). This CDR3 has 14 amino acids. V lost 4 bases to trimming and J lost 2 bases; unmatched junction nucleotides: 8. The chain's CDR3 is CAWTRIAGPYEQYF. The CDR3 DNA is TGTGCCTGGACTCGGATAGCGGGTCCCTACGAGCAGTACTTC.

Points on this clone: The same CDR3 also results from other DNA sequences found in this sample. The genes are TRBV6-6 and TRBJ2-7, with D possibly TRBD2 on 5 matching bases. Germline CDR1 is MNHNY and CDR2 is SVGAGI (reference sequence). With 0 bases removed from V and 0 bases from J, the gap between germline ends came to 9 bases. The CDR3 totals 15 residues. The CDR3 is CASSYSGGGSYEQYF. The CDR3 DNA follows: TGTGCCAGCAGTTACTCCGGAGGCGGCTCCTACGAGCAGTACTTC.

V gene TRBV5-6 combines with J gene TRBJ2-2; the match to TRBD2 covers 15 bases. V trimming: 4 bases; J trimming: 6 bases; junction bases outside the gene matches: 13. CDR1 SGHDT and CDR2 YYEEEE come from the germline V gene. CDR3 length: 19 amino acids. The CDR3 region is CASSGGTSGGTSLSGELFF. The CDR3, as DNA: TGTGCCAGCAGCGGAGGGACTAGCGGGGGGACCAGTCTCTCCGGGGAGCTGTTTTTT.